This T cell receptor (beta chain) was documented in a study of CD8 T cells in ankylosing spondylitis. Using quantitative 5'-RACE with molecular barcodes, the authors made TCR beta libraries. TCRdb used MiXCR to reprocess the 5' RACE reads, holding one entry per CDR3 protein. The sample holds 500,000 or so distinct CDR3 sequences, less than 6% seen once. Regarding the study as a whole: Matched ankylosing spondylitis synovial fluid reportedly showed significant enrichment of disease-linked clones. Researchers report that disease-linked clones proved CD8+ and relatively rare in peripheral blood. What seemed typical of ankylosing spondylitis blood was a TCR beta motif built from under 10 highly homologous variants.

This CDR3 contains 14 residues. Unmatched junction bases numbered 8, after V lost 2 bases and J lost 9 bases. Germline lookup yields CDR1 DFQATT and CDR2 SNEGSKA (reference sequence). This clonotype was seen repeatedly, ten times or more. Its antigen remains unidentified. The V gene is TRBV20-1, the J gene TRBJ2-1; TRBD2 matches 9 bases. The sequence derives from a male donor with ankylosing spondylitis. The specimen sequenced was blood, either unsorted or a sorted T cell fraction (not recorded which). Written as DNA, the CDR3 is TGCAGTGCTAGATTTAGCGGGAGCGGCGGTGAGCAGTTCTTC. This translates into CSARFSGSGGEQFF.